This is a list of T cell receptor beta chains from one sample in a study of shared clonotypes between healthy human individuals. The protocol was immunoSEQ multiplex PCR, while the TCRdb copy is restricted to in-frame clones and leaves out a portion. The table includes 550,000 to 700,000 clones, around 73% detected once. Sequencing was done on a sample of memory CD4+ T cells sorted from blood. The source is a woman in her twenties or thirties in good health. Each CDR3 is given with its conserved first and last residue. The D gene is left open where the match is weak. The listing skips clone size in some rows; elsewhere it reads once, few, many or a size class.

d_call	clone_size	v_call	j_call	cdr3_nt	cdr3_aa
.	.	TRBV2	TRBJ2-1	TGTGCGGTGGGCCAGGAGCAGTTCTTC	CAVGQEQFF
.	.	TRBV14	TRBJ2-1	TGTGCCAGCAGCCCCCCCCCGGGTCTGGCGAAGTTACATGAGCAGTTCTTC	CASSPPPGLAKLHEQFF
.	many	TRBV7-3	TRBJ2-3	TGTGCCAGCAGCTTAGCGGGGGCCACAGATACGCAGTATTTT	CASSLAGATDTQYF
.	.	TRBV6-1	TRBJ1-5	TGTGCCAGCAGTGCACCTTCCGACAGCAATCAGCCCCAGCATTTT	CASSAPSDSNQPQHF
TRBD2	.	TRBV9	TRBJ2-1	TGTGCCAGCAGGCAGGGGACTAGCGGGAGGAGCAATGAGCAGTTCTTC	CASRQGTSGRSNEQFF
.	.	TRBV30	TRBJ1-2	TGTGCCTGGAGTAACCAGGGTTATGGCTACACCTTC	CAWSNQGYGYTF
.	.	TRBV11-2	TRBJ1-5	TGTGCCAGCAGCCCAGCGGCCTGGAAGCCCCAGCATTTT	CASSPAAWKPQHF
TRBD2	.	TRBV7-2	TRBJ2-2	TGTGCCAGCAGCTCGGGGGGGCTAGCGCAGAACACCGGGGAGCTGTTTTTT	CASSSGGLAQNTGELFF
TRBD2	.	TRBV6-6	TRBJ2-3	TGTGCTAGCGGGAGGGCCGACTCTACGCAGTATTTT	CASGRADSTQYF
TRBD1	few	TRBV28	TRBJ1-3	TGTGCCAGCAGCCTGGGACAGACTGGAAACACCATATATTTT	CASSLGQTGNTIYF
TRBD1	.	TRBV10-3	TRBJ2-7	TGTGCCATCAGTGAGACAGACAGGGCCGTCGCCTACGAGCAGTACTTC	CAISETDRAVAYEQYF
.	.	TRBV7-9	TRBJ2-2	TGTGCCAGCAGTACTCCCCCAGCCGGGGAGCTGTTTTTT	CASSTPPAGELFF
.	.	TRBV2	TRBJ2-5	TGTGCCATCCTGACCGTGCAAGAGACCCAGTACTTC	CAILTVQETQYF
TRBD1	.	TRBV19	TRBJ1-5	TGTGCCAGTACTCCGGGACAGGTACGCAATCAGCCCCAGCATTTT	CASTPGQVRNQPQHF
TRBD2	.	TRBV7-9	TRBJ2-5	TGTGCCAGCAGCCGCTGGCTAGCGGGAGGAAAGGAGACCCAGTACTTC	CASSRWLAGGKETQYF